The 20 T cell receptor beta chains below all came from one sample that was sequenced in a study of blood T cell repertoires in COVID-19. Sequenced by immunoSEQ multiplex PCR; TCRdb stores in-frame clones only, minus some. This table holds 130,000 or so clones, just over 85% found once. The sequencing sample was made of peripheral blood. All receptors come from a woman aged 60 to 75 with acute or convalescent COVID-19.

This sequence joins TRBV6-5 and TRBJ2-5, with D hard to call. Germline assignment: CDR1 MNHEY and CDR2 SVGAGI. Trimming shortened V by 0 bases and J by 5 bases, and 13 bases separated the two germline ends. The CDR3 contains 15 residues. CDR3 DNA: TGTGCCAGCAGTTACTCTTCGCAAGCCTCGGAGACCCAGTACTTC. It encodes CASSYSSQASETQYF.

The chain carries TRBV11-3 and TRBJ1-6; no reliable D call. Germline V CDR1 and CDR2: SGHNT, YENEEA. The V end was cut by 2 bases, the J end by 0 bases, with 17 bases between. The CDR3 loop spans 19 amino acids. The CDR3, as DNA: TGTGCCAGCAGCTTAAATAGGCGGATTAGTAGCTCCTATAATTCACCCCTCCACTTT. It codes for CASSLNRRISSSYNSPLHF.

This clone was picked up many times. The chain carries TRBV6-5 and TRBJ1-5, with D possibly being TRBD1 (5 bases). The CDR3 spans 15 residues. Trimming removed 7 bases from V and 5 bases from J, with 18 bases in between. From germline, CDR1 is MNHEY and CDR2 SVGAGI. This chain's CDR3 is CASTPGPSGDQPQHF. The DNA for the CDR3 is TGTGCCAGCACTCCGGGACCATCGGGAGATCAGCCCCAGCATTTT.

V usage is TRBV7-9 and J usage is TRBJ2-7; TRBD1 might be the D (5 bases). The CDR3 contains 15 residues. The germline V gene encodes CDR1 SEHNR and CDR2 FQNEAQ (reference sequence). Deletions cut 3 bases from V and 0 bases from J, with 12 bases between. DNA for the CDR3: TGTGCCAGCAGCTTGCACAGGAAAAACTCCTACGAGCAGTACTTC. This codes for CASSLHRKNSYEQYF.

The CDR3 bases are TGTGCCAGCAGCAAAGACGGTCTTAGGGGGCGTAATAATTCACCCCTCCACTTT. Translated: CASSKDGLRGRNNSPLHF. The chain uses TRBV21-1 and TRBJ1-6; the table assigns TRBD1, which was not confirmed against the DNA. TRBV21-1 is reported as a pseudogene. The CDR3 contains 18 residues.

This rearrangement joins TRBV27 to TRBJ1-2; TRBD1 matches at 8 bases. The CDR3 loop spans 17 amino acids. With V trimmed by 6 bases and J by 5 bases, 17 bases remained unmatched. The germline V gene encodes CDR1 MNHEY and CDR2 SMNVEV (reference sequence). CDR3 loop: CASRLSGPGTGSYGYTF. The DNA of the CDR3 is TGTGCCAGCAGACTTTCGGGCCCCGGGACAGGATCTTATGGCTACACCTTC.

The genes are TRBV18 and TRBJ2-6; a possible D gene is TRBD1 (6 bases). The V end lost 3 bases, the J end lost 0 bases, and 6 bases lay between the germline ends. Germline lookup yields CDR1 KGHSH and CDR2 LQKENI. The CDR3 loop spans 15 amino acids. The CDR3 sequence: CASSPGASGANVLTF. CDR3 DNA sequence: TGTGCCAGCTCACCGGGGGCCTCTGGGGCCAACGTCCTGACTTTC.

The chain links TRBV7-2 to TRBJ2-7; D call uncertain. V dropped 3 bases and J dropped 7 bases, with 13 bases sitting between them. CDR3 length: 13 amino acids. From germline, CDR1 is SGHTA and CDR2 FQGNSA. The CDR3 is CASSLAWAWEQYF. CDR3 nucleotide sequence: TGTGCCAGCAGCTTGGCGTGGGCCTGGGAGCAGTACTTC.

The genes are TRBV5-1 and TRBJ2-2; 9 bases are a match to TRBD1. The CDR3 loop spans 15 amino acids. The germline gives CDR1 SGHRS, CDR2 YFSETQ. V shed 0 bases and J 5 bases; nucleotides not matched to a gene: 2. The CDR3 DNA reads TGCGCCAGCAGCTTGGTGACAGGGGGAACCGGGGAGCTGTTTTTT. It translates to CASSLVTGGTGELFF.

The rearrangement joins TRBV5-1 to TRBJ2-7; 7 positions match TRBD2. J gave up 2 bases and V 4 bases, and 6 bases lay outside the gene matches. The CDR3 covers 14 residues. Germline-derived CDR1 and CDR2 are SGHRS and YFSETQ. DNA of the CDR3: TGCGCCAGCAGCCCCGGGACTACCACCTACGAGCAGTACTTC. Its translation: CASSPGTTTYEQYF.

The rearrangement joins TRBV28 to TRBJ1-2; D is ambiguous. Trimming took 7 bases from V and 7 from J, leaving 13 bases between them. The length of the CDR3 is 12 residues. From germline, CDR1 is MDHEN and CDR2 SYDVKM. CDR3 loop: CASNPGTAGYTF. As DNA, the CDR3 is TGTGCCAGCAATCCCGGAACAGCTGGCTACACCTTC.

This CDR3 reads CASSFQTGPRGNTIYF. The DNA for the CDR3 is TGTGCCAGCAGCTTCCAAACGGGTCCCCGTGGAAACACCATATATTTT. The chain recombines TRBV9 with TRBJ1-3; D gene ambiguous. V was pared by 4 bases and J by 3 bases, with 17 bases between. The CDR3 loop spans 16 amino acids. CDR1 and CDR2 (germline): SGDLS, YYNGEE.

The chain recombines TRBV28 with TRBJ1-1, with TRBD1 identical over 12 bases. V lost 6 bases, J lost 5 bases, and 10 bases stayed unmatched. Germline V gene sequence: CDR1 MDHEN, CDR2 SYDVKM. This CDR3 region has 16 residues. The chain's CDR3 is CASSPLGDRGLTEAFF. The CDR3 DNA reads TGTGCCAGCAGCCCCTTGGGGGACAGGGGGCTGACTGAAGCTTTCTTT. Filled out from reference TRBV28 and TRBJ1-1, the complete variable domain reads DVKVTQSSRYLVKRTGEKVFLECVQDMDHENMFWYRQDPGLGLRLIYFSYDVKMKEKGDIPEGYSVSREKKERFSLILESASTNQTSMYLCASSPLGDRGLTEAFFGQGTRLTVV.

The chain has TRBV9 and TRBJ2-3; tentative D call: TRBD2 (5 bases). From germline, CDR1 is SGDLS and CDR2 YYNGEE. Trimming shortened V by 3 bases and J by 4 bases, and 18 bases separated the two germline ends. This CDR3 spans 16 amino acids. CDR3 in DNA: TGTGCCAGCAGCGCCCCCCTGGCGGGTGCCTCAGATACGCAGTATTTT. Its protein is CASSAPLAGASDTQYF.

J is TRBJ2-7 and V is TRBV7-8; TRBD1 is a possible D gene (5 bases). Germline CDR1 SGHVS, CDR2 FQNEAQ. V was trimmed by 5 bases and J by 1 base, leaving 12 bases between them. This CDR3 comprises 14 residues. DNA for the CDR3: TGTGCCAGCAGCCCCTCGAGGACATCCTACGAGCAGTACTTC. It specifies CASSPSRTSYEQYF.

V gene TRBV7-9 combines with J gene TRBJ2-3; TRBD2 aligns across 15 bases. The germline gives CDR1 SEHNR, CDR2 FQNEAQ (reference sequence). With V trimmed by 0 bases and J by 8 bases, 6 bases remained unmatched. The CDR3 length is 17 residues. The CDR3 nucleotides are TGTGCCAGCAGCTTAGCGGGACTAGCGGGGGGAAGGGGTACGCAGTATTTT. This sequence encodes CASSLAGLAGGRGTQYF.

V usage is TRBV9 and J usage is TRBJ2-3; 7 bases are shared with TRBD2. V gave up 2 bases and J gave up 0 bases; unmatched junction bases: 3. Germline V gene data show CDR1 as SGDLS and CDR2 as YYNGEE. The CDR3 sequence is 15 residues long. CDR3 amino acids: CASSVGAGSTDTQYF. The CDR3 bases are TGTGCCAGCAGCGTTGGAGCGGGGAGCACAGATACGCAGTATTTT. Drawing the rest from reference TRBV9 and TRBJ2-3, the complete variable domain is DSGVTQTPKHLITATGQRVTLRCSPRSGDLSVYWYQQSLDQGLQFLIQYYNGEERAKGNILERFSAQQFPDLHSELNLSSLELGDSALYFCASSVGAGSTDTQYFGPGTRLTVL.

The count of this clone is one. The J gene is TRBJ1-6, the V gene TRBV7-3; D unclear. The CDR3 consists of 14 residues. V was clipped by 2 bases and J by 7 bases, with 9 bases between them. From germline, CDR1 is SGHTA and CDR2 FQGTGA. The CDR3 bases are TGTGCCAGCAGCTTACGGGGTAGGAATTCACCCCTCCACTTT. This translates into CASSLRGRNSPLHF.

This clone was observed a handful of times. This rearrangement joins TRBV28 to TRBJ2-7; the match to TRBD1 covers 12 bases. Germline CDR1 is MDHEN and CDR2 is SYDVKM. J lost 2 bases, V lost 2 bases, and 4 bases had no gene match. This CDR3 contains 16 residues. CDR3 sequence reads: CASSLGTGGFPYEQYF. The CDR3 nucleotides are TGTGCCAGCAGTTTAGGGACAGGGGGCTTCCCCTACGAGCAGTACTTC.

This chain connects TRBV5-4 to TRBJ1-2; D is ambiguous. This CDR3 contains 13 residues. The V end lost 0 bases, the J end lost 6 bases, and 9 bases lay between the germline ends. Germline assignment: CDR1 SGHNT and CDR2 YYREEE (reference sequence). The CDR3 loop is CASSLDSGNGYTF. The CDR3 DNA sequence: TGTGCCAGCAGCTTGGACTCGGGGAATGGCTACACCTTC.